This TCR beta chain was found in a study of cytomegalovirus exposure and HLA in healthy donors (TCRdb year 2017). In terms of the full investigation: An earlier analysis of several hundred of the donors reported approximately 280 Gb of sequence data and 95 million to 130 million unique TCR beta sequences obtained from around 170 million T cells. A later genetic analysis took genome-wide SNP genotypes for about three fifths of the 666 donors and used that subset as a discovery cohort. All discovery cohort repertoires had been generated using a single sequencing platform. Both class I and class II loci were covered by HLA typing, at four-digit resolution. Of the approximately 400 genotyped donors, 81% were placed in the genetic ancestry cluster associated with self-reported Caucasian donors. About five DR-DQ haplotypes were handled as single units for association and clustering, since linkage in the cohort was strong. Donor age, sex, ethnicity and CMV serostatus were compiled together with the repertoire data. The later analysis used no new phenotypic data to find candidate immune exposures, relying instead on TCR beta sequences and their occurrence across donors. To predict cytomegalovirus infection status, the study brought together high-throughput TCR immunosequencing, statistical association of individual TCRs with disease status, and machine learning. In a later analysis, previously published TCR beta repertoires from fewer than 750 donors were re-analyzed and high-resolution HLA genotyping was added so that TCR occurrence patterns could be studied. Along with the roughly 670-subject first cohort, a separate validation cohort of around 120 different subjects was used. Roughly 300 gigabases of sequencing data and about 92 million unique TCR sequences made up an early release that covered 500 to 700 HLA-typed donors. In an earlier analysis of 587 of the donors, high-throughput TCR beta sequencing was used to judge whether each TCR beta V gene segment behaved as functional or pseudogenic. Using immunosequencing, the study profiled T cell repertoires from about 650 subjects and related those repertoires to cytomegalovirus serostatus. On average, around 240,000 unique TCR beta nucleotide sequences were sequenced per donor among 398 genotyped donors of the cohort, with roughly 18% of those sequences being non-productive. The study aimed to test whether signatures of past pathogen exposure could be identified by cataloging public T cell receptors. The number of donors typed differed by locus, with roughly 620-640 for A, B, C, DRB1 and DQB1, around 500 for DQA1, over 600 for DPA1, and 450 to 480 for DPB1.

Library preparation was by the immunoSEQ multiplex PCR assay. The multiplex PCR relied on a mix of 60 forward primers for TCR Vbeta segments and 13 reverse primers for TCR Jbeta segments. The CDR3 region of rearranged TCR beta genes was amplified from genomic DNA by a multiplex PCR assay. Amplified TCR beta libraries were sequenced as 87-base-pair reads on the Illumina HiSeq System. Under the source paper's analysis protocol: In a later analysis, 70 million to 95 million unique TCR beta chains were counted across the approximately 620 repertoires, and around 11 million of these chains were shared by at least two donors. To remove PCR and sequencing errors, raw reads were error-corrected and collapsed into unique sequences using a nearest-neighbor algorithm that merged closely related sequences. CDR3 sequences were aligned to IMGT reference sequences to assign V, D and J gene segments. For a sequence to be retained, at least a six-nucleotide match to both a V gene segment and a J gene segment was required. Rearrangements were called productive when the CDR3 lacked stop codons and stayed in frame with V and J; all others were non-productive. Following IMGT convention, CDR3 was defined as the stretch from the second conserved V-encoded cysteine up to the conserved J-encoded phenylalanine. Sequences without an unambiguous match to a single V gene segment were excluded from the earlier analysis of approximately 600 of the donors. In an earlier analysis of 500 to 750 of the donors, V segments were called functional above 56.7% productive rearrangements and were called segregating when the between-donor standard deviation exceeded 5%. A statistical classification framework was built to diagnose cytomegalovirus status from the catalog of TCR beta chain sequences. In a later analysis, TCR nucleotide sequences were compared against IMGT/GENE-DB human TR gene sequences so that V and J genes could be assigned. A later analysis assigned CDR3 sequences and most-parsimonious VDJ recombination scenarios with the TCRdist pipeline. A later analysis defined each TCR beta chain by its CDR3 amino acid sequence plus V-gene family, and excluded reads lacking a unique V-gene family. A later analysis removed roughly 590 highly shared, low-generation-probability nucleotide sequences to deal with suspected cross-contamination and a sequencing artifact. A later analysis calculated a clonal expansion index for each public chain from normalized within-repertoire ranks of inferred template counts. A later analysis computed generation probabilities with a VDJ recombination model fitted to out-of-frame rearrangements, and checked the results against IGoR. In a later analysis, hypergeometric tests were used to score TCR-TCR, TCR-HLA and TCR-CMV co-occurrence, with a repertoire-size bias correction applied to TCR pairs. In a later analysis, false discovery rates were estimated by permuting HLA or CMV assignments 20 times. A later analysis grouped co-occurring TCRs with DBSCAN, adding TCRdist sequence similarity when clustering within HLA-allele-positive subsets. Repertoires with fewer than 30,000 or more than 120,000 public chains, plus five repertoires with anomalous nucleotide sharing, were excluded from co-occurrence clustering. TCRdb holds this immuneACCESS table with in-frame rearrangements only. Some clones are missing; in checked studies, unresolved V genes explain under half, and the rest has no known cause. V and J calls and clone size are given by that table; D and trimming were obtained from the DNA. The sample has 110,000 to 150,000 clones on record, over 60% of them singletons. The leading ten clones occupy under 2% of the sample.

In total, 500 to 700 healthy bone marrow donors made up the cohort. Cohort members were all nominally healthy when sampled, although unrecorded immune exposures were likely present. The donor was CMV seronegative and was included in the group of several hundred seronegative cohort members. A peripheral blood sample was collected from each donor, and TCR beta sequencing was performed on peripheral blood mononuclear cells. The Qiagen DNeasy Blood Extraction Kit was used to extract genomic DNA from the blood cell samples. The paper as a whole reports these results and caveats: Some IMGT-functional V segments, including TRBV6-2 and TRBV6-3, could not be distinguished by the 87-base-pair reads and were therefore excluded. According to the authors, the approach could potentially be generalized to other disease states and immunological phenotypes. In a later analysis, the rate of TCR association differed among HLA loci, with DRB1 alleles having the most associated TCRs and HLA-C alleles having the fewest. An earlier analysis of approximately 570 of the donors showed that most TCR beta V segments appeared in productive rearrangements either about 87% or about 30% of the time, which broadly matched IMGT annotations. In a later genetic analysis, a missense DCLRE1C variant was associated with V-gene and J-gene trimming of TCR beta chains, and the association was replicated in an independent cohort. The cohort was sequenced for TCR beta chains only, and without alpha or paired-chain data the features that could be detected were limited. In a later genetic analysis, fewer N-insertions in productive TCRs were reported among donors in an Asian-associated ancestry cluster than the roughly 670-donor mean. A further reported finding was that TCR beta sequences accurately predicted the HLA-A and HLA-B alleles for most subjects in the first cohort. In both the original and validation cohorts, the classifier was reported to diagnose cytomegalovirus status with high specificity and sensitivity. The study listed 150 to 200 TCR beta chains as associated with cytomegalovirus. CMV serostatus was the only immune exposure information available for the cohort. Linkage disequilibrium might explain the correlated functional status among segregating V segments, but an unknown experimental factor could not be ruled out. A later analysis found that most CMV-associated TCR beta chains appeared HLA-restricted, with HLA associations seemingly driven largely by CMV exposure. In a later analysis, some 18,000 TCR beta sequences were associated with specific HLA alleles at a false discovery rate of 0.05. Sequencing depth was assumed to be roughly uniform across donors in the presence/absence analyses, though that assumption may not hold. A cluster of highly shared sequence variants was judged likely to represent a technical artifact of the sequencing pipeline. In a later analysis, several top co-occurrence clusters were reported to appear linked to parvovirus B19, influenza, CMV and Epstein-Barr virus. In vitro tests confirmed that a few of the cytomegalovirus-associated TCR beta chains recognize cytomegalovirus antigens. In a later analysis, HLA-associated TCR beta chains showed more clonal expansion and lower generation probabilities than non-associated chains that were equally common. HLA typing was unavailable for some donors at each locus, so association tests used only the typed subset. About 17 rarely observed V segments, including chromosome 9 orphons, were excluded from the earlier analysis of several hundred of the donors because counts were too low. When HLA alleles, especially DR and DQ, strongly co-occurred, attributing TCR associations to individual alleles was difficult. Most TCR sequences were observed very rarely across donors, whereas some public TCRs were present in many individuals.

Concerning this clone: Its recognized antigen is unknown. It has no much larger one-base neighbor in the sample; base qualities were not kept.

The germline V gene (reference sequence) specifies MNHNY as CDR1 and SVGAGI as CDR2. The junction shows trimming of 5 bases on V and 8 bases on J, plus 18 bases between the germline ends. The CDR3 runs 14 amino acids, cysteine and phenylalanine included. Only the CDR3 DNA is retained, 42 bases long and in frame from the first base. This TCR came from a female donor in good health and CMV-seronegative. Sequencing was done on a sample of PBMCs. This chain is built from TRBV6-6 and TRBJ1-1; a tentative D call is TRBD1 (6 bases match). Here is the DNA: TGTGCCAGCAGTGCATCGATATCAACAGGGGAAGCTTTCTTT. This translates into CASSASISTGEAFF.